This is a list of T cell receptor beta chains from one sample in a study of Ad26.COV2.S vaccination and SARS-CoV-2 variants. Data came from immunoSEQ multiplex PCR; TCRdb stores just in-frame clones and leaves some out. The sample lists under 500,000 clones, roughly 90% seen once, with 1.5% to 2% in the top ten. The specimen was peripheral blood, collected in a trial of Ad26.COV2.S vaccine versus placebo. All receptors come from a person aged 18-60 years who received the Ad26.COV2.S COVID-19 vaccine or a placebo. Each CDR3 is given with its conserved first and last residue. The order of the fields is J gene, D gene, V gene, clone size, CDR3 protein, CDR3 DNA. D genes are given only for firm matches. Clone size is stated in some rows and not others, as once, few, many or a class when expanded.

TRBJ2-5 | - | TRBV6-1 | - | CASSVYVGGSQGYQETQYF | TGTGCCAGCAGTGTCTACGTGGGGGGGTCCCAGGGGTACCAAGAGACCCAGTACTTC
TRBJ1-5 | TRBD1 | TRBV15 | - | CATSRRTGGDQPQHF | TGTGCCACCAGCAGAAGGACAGGGGGGGATCAGCCCCAGCATTTT
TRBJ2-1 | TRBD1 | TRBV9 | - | CASSVDRGSYNEQFF | TGTGCCAGCAGCGTAGACAGGGGATCCTACAATGAGCAGTTCTTC
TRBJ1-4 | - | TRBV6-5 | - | CASSYQGKLFF | TGTGCCAGCAGTTACCAGGGAAAACTGTTTTTT
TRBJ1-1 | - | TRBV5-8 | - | CASSFYRIYNTEAFF | TGTGCCAGCAGCTTTTACAGAATTTATAACACTGAAGCTTTCTTT
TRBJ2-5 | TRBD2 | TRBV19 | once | CASSKGLASQETQYF | TGTGCCAGTAGTAAGGGACTAGCTTCCCAAGAGACCCAGTACTTC
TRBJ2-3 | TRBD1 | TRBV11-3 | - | CASSTYPGQGDTDTQYF | TGTGCCAGCAGCACCTATCCGGGACAGGGGGACACAGATACGCAGTATTTT
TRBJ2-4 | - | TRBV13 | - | CASSLSLAKNIQYF | TGTGCCAGCAGCTTAAGTCTAGCCAAAAACATTCAGTACTTC
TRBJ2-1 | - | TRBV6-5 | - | CAVRAYSSYNEQFF | TGTGCAGTCAGGGCGTACAGCTCCTACAATGAGCAGTTCTTC
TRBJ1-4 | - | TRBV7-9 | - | CASSTYGGPDEKLFF | TGTGCCAGCAGCACCTACGGGGGGCCTGATGAAAAACTGTTTTTT
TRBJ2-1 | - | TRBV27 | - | CASSLNGHSAHEQFF | TGTGCCAGCAGTTTAAATGGCCACAGCGCGCATGAGCAGTTCTTC
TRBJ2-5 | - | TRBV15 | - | CATSRDPGRTQETQYF | TGTGCCACCAGCAGAGATCCAGGGAGAACTCAAGAGACCCAGTACTTC
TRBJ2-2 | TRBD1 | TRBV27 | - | CASRKGQGINTGELFF | TGTGCCAGCCGTAAGGGACAGGGAATAAACACCGGGGAGCTGTTTTTT
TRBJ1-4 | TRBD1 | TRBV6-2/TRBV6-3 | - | CASSYALTGTANEKLFF | TGTGCCAGCAGTTACGCTCTTACCGGGACAGCAAATGAAAAACTGTTTTTT
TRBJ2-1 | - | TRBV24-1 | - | CATSARDGEQFF | TGTGCCACCAGTGCGAGGGACGGTGAGCAGTTCTTC
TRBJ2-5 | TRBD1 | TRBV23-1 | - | CASSQLKGGTETQYF | TGCGCCAGCAGTCAATTGAAAGGGGGCACCGAGACCCAGTACTTC
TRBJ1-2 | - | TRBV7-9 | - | CASSPGQINYGYTF | TGTGCCAGCAGCCCCGGACAAATCAACTATGGCTACACCTTC
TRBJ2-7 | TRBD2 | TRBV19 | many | CASNVAGGPYEQYF | TGTGCCAGTAATGTAGCGGGGGGGCCCTACGAGCAGTACTTC
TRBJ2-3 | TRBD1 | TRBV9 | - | CASSSRTGGNTDTQYF | TGTGCCAGCAGCTCCAGGACAGGGGGCAACACAGATACGCAGTATTTT
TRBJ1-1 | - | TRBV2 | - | CASRRDIMNTEAFF | TGTGCCAGCAGAAGGGACATCATGAACACTGAAGCTTTCTTT
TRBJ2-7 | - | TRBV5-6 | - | CASSLLGYEQYF | TGTGCCAGCAGCTTGCTCGGCTACGAGCAGTACTTC
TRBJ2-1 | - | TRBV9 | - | CASSGQWGSSYNEQFF | TGTGCCAGCAGCGGTCAATGGGGAAGCTCCTACAATGAGCAGTTCTTC
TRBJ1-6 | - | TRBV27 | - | CASSSRGNSPLHF | TGTGCCAGCAGTTCGCGTGGTAATTCACCCCTCCACTTT
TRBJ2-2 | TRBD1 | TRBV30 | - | CAWKAGGAYQAASGELFF | TGTGCCTGGAAAGCAGGGGGCGCTTATCAGGCGGCATCCGGGGAGCTGTTTTTT
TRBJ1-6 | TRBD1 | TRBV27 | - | CASGLQGAFVSPLHF | TGTGCCAGCGGATTACAGGGGGCGTTCGTTTCACCCCTCCACTTT
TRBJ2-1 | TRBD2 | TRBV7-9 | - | CASSDGTSRPGEQFF | TGTGCCAGCAGCGACGGGACTAGTAGACCCGGTGAGCAGTTCTTC
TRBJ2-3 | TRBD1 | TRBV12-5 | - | CASGLWTGAAPAQYF | TGTGCTAGTGGTTTGTGGACAGGGGCGGCACCGGCGCAGTATTTT
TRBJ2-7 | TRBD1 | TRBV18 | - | CASSPRDRWYEQYF | TGTGCCAGCTCACCACGGGACAGGTGGTACGAGCAGTACTTC
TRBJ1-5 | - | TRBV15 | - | CATSRSGQYNQPQHF | TGTGCCACCAGCAGGTCAGGACAGTACAATCAGCCCCAGCATTTT
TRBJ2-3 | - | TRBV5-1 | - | CASSSRDQQSTQYF | TGCGCCAGCAGTAGCCGGGACCAACAGTCTACGCAGTATTTT
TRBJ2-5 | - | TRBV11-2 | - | CASSQGVQETQYF | TGTGCCAGCAGCCAGGGAGTTCAAGAGACCCAGTACTTC
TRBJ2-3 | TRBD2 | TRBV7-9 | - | CASSSSGGASDTQYF | TGTGCCAGCAGCTCGAGCGGGGGGGCCAGCGATACGCAGTATTTT
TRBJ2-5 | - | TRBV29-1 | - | CSVAFFPTLQTQQVQETQYF | TGCAGCGTTGCATTTTTTCCGACCCTCCAAACTCAACAGGTCCAAGAGACCCAGTACTTC
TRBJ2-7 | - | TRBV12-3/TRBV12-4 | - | CASSLQGYEQYF | TGTGCCAGCAGTCTACAGGGCTACGAGCAGTACTTC
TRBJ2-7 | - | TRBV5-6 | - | CASRAFGPTYEQYF | TGTGCCAGCAGGGCCTTTGGCCCCACCTACGAGCAGTACTTC
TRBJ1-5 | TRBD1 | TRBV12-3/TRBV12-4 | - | CASSGQVNQPQHF | TGTGCCAGCAGTGGACAGGTTAATCAGCCCCAGCATTTT
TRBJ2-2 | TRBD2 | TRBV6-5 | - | CATLAGNTGELFF | TGTGCCACCTTAGCGGGGAACACCGGGGAGCTGTTTTTT
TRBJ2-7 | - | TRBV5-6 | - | CASSSRGQRLPTIRYEQYF | TGTGCCAGCAGCTCCCGGGGGCAACGACTCCCGACGATAAGGTACGAGCAGTACTTC
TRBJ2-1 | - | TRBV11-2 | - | CASSVQVFSYNEQFF | TGTGCCAGCAGCGTTCAGGTGTTTTCGTACAATGAGCAGTTCTTC
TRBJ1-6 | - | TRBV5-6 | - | CASSFQTGPNSPLHF | TGTGCCAGCAGCTTCCAAACAGGCCCGAATTCACCCCTCCACTTT
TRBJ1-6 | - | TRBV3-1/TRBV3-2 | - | CASSQAGPSPLHF | TGTGCCAGCAGCCAAGCCGGCCCATCACCCCTCCACTTT
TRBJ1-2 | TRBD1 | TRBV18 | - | CASSPETGGAWGYTF | TGTGCCAGCTCCCCTGAGACAGGGGGCGCATGGGGCTACACCTTC
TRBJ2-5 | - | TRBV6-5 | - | CASHKIETQYF | TGTGCCAGCCATAAAATAGAGACCCAGTACTTC
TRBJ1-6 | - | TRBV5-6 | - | CASSYGQSGPLHF | TGTGCCAGCAGCTACGGACAGAGCGGCCCCCTCCACTTT
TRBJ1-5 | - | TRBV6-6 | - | CASRRNNQPQHF | TGTGCCAGCAGGCGGAACAATCAGCCCCAGCATTTT
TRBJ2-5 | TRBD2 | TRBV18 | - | CASSPTGGEETQYF | TGTGCCAGCTCACCAACGGGAGGTGAAGAGACCCAGTACTTC
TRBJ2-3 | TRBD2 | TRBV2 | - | CASGTSGGTDTQYF | TGTGCCAGCGGTACTTCGGGGGGGACAGATACGCAGTATTTT
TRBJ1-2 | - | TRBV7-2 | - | CASSLNTLYGYTF | TGTGCCAGCAGCTTAAACACCCTCTATGGCTACACCTTC
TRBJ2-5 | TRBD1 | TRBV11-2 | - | CASSSLTGRTETQYF | TGTGCCAGCAGCTCGCTGACAGGGAGAACGGAGACCCAGTACTTC
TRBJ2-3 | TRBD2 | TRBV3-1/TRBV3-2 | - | CASSRKTSGGPTSTDTQYF | TGTGCCAGCAGCCGGAAGACTAGCGGGGGACCTACTAGCACAGATACGCAGTATTTT
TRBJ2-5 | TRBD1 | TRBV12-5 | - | CASGFGTGEAQYF | TGTGCTAGTGGTTTCGGGACAGGGGAGGCCCAGTACTTC
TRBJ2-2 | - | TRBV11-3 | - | CASSLVSNTGELFF | TGTGCCAGCAGCTTGGTATCGAACACCGGGGAGCTGTTTTTT
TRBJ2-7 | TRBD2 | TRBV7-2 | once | CASSQTSGVYEQYF | TGTGCCAGCAGCCAAACTAGCGGGGTTTACGAGCAGTACTTC
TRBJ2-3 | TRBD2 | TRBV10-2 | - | CATRTSGPDTQYF | TGCGCCACCCGGACTAGCGGGCCAGATACGCAGTATTTT
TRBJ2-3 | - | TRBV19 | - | CASTSSWDTQYF | TGTGCCAGTACGTCTAGTTGGGATACGCAGTATTTT
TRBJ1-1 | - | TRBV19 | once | CASSILPSNTEAFF | TGTGCCAGTAGTATATTGCCTTCGAACACTGAAGCTTTCTTT
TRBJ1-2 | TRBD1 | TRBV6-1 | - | CASSEQTGAKFYGYTF | TGTGCCAGCAGTGAACAGACAGGGGCGAAGTTCTATGGCTACACCTTC